This T cell receptor beta chain was obtained from a study of PD-L1 blockade in urothelial cancer. The protocol was immunoSEQ multiplex PCR, while the TCRdb copy is restricted to in-frame clones and leaves out a portion. Seen here are tens of thousands of clones, around 80% observed once, and the top ten hold roughly 4.5%. This TCR was recovered from a man aged 70-80 years with urothelial cancer. The sample in question was PBMCs, obtained around atezolizumab (anti-PD-L1) treatment.

CDR3: CASSIGHPDTQYF. For the CDR3, the DNA is TGTGCCAGTAGTATAGGTCATCCAGATACGCAGTATTTT. V gene TRBV19 combines with J gene TRBJ2-3, with D unresolved. CDR3 length equals 13 residues. Germline assignment: CDR1 LNHDA and CDR2 SQIVND (reference sequence). With 1 base removed from V and 4 bases from J, the gap between germline ends came to 6 bases.